A single sample gave rise to the 5 T cell receptor beta chains below, sequenced in a study. TCRdb re-analysed the RT-PCR reads in MiXCR, keeping a single row per CDR3 protein. The profile shows hundreds of thousands of distinct CDR3 sequences, 14% of them singletons. The sequenced sample was memory CD4+ T cells from blood. The receptors were gathered from a female donor in good health, serving as a healthy control.

This clonotype was counted only a few times. The CDR3 loop is CASRTNAGQGPQHF. CDR3 bases: TGCGCCAGCAGGACTAACGCCGGTCAGGGACCCCAGCATTTT. The chain uses TRBV4-3 and TRBJ1-5; tentatively, D is TRBD1 (5 bases). CDR1 and CDR2 (germline): LGHNA, YSLEER. V lost 6 bases and J 10 bases, leaving 19 bases between the germline ends. CDR3 length equals 14 residues.

This sequence joins TRBV7-9 and TRBJ1-1, with D unresolved. Trimming removed 1 base at V and 1 base at J, with 10 bases between. The CDR3 contains 15 residues. Germline-derived CDR1 and CDR2 are SEHNR and FQNEAQ (reference sequence). DNA of the CDR3: TGTGCCAGCAGCTTAGTCCCGGTGACGAACACTGAAGCTTTCTTT. Its protein product is CASSLVPVTNTEAFF.

The chain has TRBV24-1 and TRBJ1-1, with TRBD1 identical over 7 bases. The J segment lost 4 bases and the V segment lost 6 bases, leaving 1 base of the junction unmatched. The CDR3 covers 12 residues. In germline, CDR1 is KGHDR, CDR2 SFDVKD. The CDR3 DNA sequence: TGTGCCACCAGTCAGGGGGTCACTGAAGCTTTCTTT. This sequence encodes CATSQGVTEAFF.

This chain links TRBV7-2 with TRBJ2-3; weak D call: TRBD2 (5 bases). V lost 2 bases to trimming and J lost 6 bases, with 12 bases between them. This CDR3 comprises 14 residues. CDR1 is SGHTA, CDR2 FQGNSA, per germline. CDR3 loop: CASSLSPTSDTQYF. CDR3 nucleotide sequence: TGTGCCAGCAGCTTATCCCCCACTAGTGATACGCAGTATTTT. Full variable domain (remainder filled in from reference TRBV7-2 and TRBJ2-3): GAGVSQSPSNKVTEKGKDVELRCDPISGHTALYWYRQSLGQGLEFLIYFQGNSAPDKSGLPSDRFSAERTGGSVSTLTIQRTQQEDSAVYLCASSLSPTSDTQYFGPGTRLTVL.

This clonotype was counted between two and nine times. V usage is TRBV20-1 and J usage is TRBJ2-7; no definite D call. The CDR3 runs 13 residues. The germline CDR1 and CDR2 sequences are DFQATT and SNEGSKA (reference sequence). V was shortened by 6 bases and J by 2 bases, with 14 bases between the two germline ends. In nucleotides, the CDR3 is TGCAGTGCCCCCCCCAGTGGCACCTACGAGCAGTACTTC. Its translation: CSAPPSGTYEQYF.